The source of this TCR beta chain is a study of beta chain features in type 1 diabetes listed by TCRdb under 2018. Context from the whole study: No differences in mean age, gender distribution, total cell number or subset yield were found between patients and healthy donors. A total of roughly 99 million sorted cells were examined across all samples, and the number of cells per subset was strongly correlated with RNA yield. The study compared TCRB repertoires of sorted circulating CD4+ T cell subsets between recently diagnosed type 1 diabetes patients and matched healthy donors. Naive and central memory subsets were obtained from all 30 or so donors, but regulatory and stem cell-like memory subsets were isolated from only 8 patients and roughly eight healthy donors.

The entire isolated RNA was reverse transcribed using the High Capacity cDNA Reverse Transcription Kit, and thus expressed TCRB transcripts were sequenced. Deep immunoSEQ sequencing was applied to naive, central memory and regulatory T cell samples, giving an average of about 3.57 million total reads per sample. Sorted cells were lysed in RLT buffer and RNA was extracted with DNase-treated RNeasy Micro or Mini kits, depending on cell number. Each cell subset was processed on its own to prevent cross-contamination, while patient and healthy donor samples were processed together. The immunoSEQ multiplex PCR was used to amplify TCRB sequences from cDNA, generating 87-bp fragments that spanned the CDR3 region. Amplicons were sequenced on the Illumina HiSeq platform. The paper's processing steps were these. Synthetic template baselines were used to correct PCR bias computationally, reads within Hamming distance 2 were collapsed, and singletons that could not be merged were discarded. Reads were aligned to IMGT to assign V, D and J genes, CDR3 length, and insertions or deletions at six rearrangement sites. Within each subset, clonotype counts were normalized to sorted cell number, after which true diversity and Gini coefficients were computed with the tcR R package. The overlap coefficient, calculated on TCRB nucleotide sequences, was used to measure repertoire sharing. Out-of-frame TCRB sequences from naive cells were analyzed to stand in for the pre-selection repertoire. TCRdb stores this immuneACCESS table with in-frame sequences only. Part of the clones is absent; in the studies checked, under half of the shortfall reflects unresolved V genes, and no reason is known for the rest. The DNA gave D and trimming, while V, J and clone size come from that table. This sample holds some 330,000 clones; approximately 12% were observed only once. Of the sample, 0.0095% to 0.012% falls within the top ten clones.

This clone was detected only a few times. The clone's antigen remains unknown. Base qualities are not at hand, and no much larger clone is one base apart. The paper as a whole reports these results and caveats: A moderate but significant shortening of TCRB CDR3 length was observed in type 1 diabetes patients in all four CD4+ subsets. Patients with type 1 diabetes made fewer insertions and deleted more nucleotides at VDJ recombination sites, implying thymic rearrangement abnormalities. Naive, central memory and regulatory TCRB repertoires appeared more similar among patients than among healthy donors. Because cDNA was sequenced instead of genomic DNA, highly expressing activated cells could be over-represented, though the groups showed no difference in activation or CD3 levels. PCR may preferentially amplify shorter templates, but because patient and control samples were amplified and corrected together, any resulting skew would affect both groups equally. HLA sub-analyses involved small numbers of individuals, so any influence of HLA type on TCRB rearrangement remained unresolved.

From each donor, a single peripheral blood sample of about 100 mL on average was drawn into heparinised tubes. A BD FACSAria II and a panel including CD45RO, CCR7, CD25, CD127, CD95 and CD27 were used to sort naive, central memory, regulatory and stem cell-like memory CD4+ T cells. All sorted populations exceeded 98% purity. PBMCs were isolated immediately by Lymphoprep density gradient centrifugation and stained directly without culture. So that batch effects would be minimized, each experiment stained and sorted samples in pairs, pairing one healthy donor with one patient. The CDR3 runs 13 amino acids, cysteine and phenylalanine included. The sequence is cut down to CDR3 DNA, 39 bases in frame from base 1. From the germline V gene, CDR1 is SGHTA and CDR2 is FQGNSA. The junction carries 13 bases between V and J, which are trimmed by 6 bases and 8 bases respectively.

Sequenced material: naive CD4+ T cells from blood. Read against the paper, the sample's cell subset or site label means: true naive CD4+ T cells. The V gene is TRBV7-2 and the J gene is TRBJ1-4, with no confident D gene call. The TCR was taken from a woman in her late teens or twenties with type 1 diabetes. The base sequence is TGTGCCAGCAGTCAGCGGGTTGGGGAAAAACTGTTTTTT. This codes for CASSQRVGEKLFF.